The 19 T cell receptor beta chains below were found in one sample sequenced in a study of CD4 T cells in relation to SARS-CoV-2 and coronaviruses. TCRdb's table, derived via immunoSEQ multiplex PCR, lists solely in-frame clones and lacks some. Of about 56,000 clones in the sample, 92% are singletons; the top ten hold 0.3% to 0.5%. Specimen: naive CD4+ T cells from PBMCs. Described subset: naive CD4+ T cells isolated by negative enrichment. The source of these receptors is an adult with COVID-19.

J is TRBJ2-3 and V is TRBV6-4, with D possibly TRBD2 on 6 matching bases. Germline lookup yields CDR1 MRHNA and CDR2 SNTAGT. The CDR3 runs to 13 residues. Deletions cut 4 bases from V and 3 bases from J, with 8 bases between. In nucleotides, the CDR3 is TGTGCCAGCAGTGCCCTAGCGACAGATACGCAGTATTTT. Encoded protein: CASSALATDTQYF.

The rearrangement links TRBV28 to TRBJ2-7, with TRBD2 matching 10 bases. CDR3 size: 15 residues. Trimming took 6 bases from V and 2 from J; bases not matched to a gene: 7. In germline, CDR1 is MDHEN, CDR2 SYDVKM. The CDR3 sequence is CASSPTSGVTYEQYF. The CDR3 nucleotides read TGTGCCAGCAGCCCTACTAGCGGGGTGACCTACGAGCAGTACTTC. The variable domain in full, completed from reference TRBV28 and TRBJ2-7, reads DVKVTQSSRYLVKRTGEKVFLECVQDMDHENMFWYRQDPGLGLRLIYFSYDVKMKEKGDIPEGYSVSREKKERFSLILESASTNQTSMYLCASSPTSGVTYEQYFGPGTRLTVT.

The chain carries TRBV9 and TRBJ2-7; 7 bases are a match to TRBD2. This CDR3 has 14 residues. V lost 1 base, J lost 11 bases, and 12 bases stayed unmatched. Germline V CDR1 and CDR2: SGDLS, YYNGEE. CDR3 sequence: CASSVRVPGLAEYF. CDR3 DNA: TGTGCCAGCAGCGTAAGGGTACCCGGTCTAGCGGAGTACTTC.

This clone showed up just once. This sequence joins TRBV6-1 and TRBJ1-5; D may be TRBD1 (5 bases). There are 16 residues in the CDR3. Germline-derived CDR1 and CDR2 are MNHNS and SASEGT. The V gene lost 3 bases and the J gene lost 6 bases, with 18 bases spanning the gap. This chain's CDR3 is CASSEGGGVFRQPQHF. The CDR3 DNA sequence: TGTGCCAGCAGTGAGGGTGGGGGTGTCTTCCGTCAGCCCCAGCATTTT.

The V and J genes are TRBV18 and TRBJ2-7, with D perhaps TRBD1 or TRBD2 (6 bases each). The CDR3 covers 14 residues. The germline V and J ends were trimmed by 0 bases and 2 bases, with 8 bases remaining between them. Germline lookup yields CDR1 KGHSH and CDR2 LQKENI. The CDR3: CASSPPGGPYEQYF. CDR3 in DNA: TGTGCCAGCTCACCACCCGGGGGCCCCTACGAGCAGTACTTC. Supplemented by reference TRBV18 and TRBJ2-7, the full variable domain reads NAGVMQNPRHLVRRRGQEARLRCSPMKGHSHVYWYRQLPEEGLKFMVYLQKENIIDESGMPKERFSAEFPKEGPSILRIQQVVRGDSAAYFCASSPPGGPYEQYFGPGTRLTVT.

V gene TRBV5-4 combines with J gene TRBJ1-4; 8 bases map to TRBD1. V dropped 4 bases and J dropped 7; count of bases not matched to a gene: 9. The CDR3 has 15 residues. Per germline, CDR1 SGHNT and CDR2 YYREEE (reference sequence). The CDR3: CASSRDRRSGEKLFF. The DNA for the CDR3 is TGTGCCAGCAGCAGGGACAGGCGGTCGGGTGAAAAACTGTTTTTT.

The gene calls are TRBV11-2 and TRBJ2-3, with 8 bases that match TRBD2. The CDR3 covers 17 residues. Looked up from germline, CDR1 is SGHAT and CDR2 is FQNNGV. V lost 1 base, J lost 0 bases, and 6 bases stayed unmatched. In DNA form, the CDR3 reads TGTGCCAGCAGCTTAGTTCGTACTAGCGGAAGCACAGATACGCAGTATTTT. Amino acid sequence: CASSLVRTSGSTDTQYF.

J is TRBJ2-1 and V is TRBV6-5; 7 bases align to TRBD2. The germline CDR1 and CDR2 sequences are MNHEY and SVGAGI. Trimming removed 7 bases from V and 8 bases from J; junction bases left unmatched: 14. The CDR3 length is 15 residues. CDR3 region: CASMPFRGVDHEQFF. Here the CDR3 DNA reads TGTGCCAGCATGCCCTTCCGGGGGGTTGACCATGAGCAGTTCTTC.

This clone turned up a few times. V and J are TRBV28 and TRBJ2-7; no firm D call. This CDR3 contains 12 residues. Germline CDR1 reads MDHEN; CDR2 reads SYDVKM. Trimming took 2 bases from V and 3 from J, leaving 5 bases between them. The CDR3: CASSLKYYEQYF. CDR3 in DNA: TGTGCCAGCAGTTTAAAGTACTACGAGCAGTACTTC. Filled out from reference TRBV28 and TRBJ2-7, the complete variable domain reads DVKVTQSSRYLVKRTGEKVFLECVQDMDHENMFWYRQDPGLGLRLIYFSYDVKMKEKGDIPEGYSVSREKKERFSLILESASTNQTSMYLCASSLKYYEQYFGPGTRLTVT.

This sequence joins TRBV28 and TRBJ2-7; 9 nucleotides agree with TRBD2. The junction had 11 bases not matched to a gene; V was cut back by 6 bases and J by 5 bases. This CDR3 is 15 amino acids long. CDR1 and CDR2 from the germline V gene are MDHEN and SYDVKM. The CDR3 nucleotides read TGTGCCAGCAGCCGGGCGGGCGGGAGGGCCCACGAGCAGTACTTC. As protein: CASSRAGGRAHEQYF.

The chain combines TRBV6-2 or TRBV6-3 with TRBJ2-1, with D possibly being TRBD2 (5 bases). Trimming stripped 4 bases from V and 6 bases from J, with 13 bases between. The CDR3 is 14 amino acids. The germline V gene has CDR1 MNHEY and CDR2 SVGEGT. The CDR3 reads CASSFRGPRNEQFF. In DNA, the CDR3 is TGTGCCAGCAGTTTCAGAGGGCCTCGCAATGAGCAGTTCTTC.

This chain connects TRBV19 to TRBJ1-2; 8 bases are shared with TRBD1. CDR1 and CDR2 from the germline V gene are LNHDA and SQIVND (reference sequence). Germline trimming cut 2 bases from V and 7 bases from J; bases unmatched to any gene: 6. The CDR3 has 14 residues. CDR3 loop: CASSITHRGSGYTF. In DNA form, the CDR3 reads TGTGCCAGTAGTATAACTCACAGGGGGTCTGGCTACACCTTC.

V and J are TRBV18 and TRBJ1-1, with a possible D match to TRBD1 (5 bases). The V end was cut by 3 bases, the J end by 2 bases, with 13 bases between. CDR1 and CDR2 (germline): KGHSH, LQKENI. CDR3 length equals 15 residues. CDR3 protein: CASSPLRGENTEAFF. The CDR3 bases are TGTGCCAGCTCACCCCTCCGGGGGGAAAACACTGAAGCTTTCTTT.

The chain carries TRBV6-1 and TRBJ1-2; no reliable D call. V lost 3 bases and J lost 8, with 22 bases in between. This CDR3 spans 16 amino acids. Germline CDR1 is MNHNS and CDR2 is SASEGT. The DNA for the CDR3 is TGTGCCAGCAGTGACGGGGAGGGAGGTCGGAGGAGCGGCTACACCTTC. This codes for CASSDGEGGRRSGYTF.

In regard to this clone: Its ends do not fully match the called genes, so a read error is possible. This rearrangement joins TRBV27 to TRBJ2-1; D tentatively fits TRBD1 or TRBD2 (5 bases each). CDR1 is MNHEY, CDR2 SMNVEV, per germline (reference sequence). The CDR3 sequence is 18 residues long. CDR3 residues: CASSWTSGTAAVGNQQFF. In DNA, the CDR3 is TGTGCCAGCAGTTGGACGTCCGGGACGGCGGCGGTCGGCAATCAGCAGTTCTTC.

V usage is TRBV29-1 and J usage is TRBJ2-7; the D gene is possibly TRBD1 (5 bases). The CDR3 consists of 13 residues. Germline values: CDR1 SQVTM, CDR2 ANQGSEA. The ends were cut back, 4 bases at V and 5 bases at J, with 15 bases in the middle. DNA of the CDR3: TGCAGCGTTGCCCTAAGAAGGGGCCACGAGCAGTACTTC. It is translated as CSVALRRGHEQYF.

The J gene is TRBJ1-2, the V gene TRBV5-4; the match to TRBD1 covers 9 bases. V gave up 4 bases and J gave up 4 bases; unmatched junction bases: 11. Germline values: CDR1 SGHNT, CDR2 YYREEE (reference sequence). The CDR3 loop spans 16 amino acids. The CDR3 DNA sequence: TGTGCCAGCAGCGGCACGCCACAGGGGGCAGGCTATGGCTACACCTTC. Residues: CASSGTPQGAGYGYTF. Variable domain in full (rest from reference TRBV5-4 and TRBJ1-2): ETGVTQSPTHLIKTRGQQVTLRCSSQSGHNTVSWYQQALGQGPQFIFQYYREEENGRGNFPPRFSGLQFPNYSSELNVNALELDDSALYLCASSGTPQGAGYGYTFGSGTRLTVV.

The chain uses TRBV4-1 and TRBJ2-1, with D tentatively TRBD2 (6 bases). CDR3 size: 15 residues. Deletions cut 1 base from V and 2 bases from J, with 9 bases between. From germline, CDR1 is MGHRA and CDR2 YSYEKL. The CDR3 reads CASSQVAGPYNEQFF. CDR3 sequence (DNA): TGCGCCAGCAGCCAAGTGGCGGGACCCTACAATGAGCAGTTCTTC.

The chain carries TRBV5-4 and TRBJ2-7; D perhaps matches TRBD1 (6 bases). With 1 base removed from V and 3 bases from J, the gap between germline ends came to 14 bases. The germline V gene has CDR1 SGHNT and CDR2 YYREEE (reference sequence). The CDR3 covers 15 residues. The CDR3 is CASSLRTANLYEQYF. The CDR3 DNA follows: TGTGCCAGCAGCTTGCGGACAGCGAATCTCTACGAGCAGTACTTC.